This T cell receptor beta chain was captured in a study of T cell repertoires in cytomegalovirus infection. As for the study in general: Matching HLA type, along with CMV infection, was indicated by public TCR beta signatures.

TCRdb reprocessed the reads via MiXCR and lists one record per CDR3 protein. The repertoire holds 600,000 to 800,000 distinct CDR3 sequences, with 20% to 25% as singletons. Germline CDR1 and CDR2: MDHEN and SYDVKM. The CDR3 has 15 residues. With V trimmed by 4 bases and J by 6 bases, 10 bases remained unmatched. This clonotype was observed a few times. What it recognizes is unknown. Findings and caveats of the study: CMV carriers with the relevant HLA were identified by cumulative public TCR beta family frequency. It was HLA-C-restricted CMV-specific TCR beta clonotypes that dominated the response ex vivo.

This receptor was identified in a human donor in good health (CMV status not recorded). Some clones in this sample may be carry-over from other donors' samples. Sequencing input: CD8+ T cells from PBMCs. The rearrangement uses TRBV28 and TRBJ1-2; TRBD1 matches 8 bases. The CDR3 reads CASSSGQARWDGYTF. Written as DNA, the CDR3 is TGTGCCAGCAGTTCGGGACAGGCCAGGTGGGATGGCTACACCTTC.